This TCR beta chain is from a study of regulatory T cells in long-lasting Graves disease. The overall study: Antithyroid drugs had been given to newly diagnosed Graves' patients for under 3 months. Findings and limits, study-wide: Limited sample numbers may have lowered accuracy. Persistent disease was associated with favored TRBV28 usage and with favored use of TRBJ1-2 and TRBJ2-5.

This clonotype was detected ten times or more. Its antigen is not identified. Time point indicated: newly diagnosed GD, antithyroid drugs for less than 3 months. Extracted RNA from PBMCs served as the source of the TCR library. Combining iRepertoire HTBI primers with Arm-PCR of CDR3 regions, the authors built TCR beta libraries. TCRdb passed the multiplex PCR reads through MiXCR, listing each CDR3 protein once. The table records 300,000 to 400,000 distinct CDR3 sequences, approximately 15% of them present only once. The V and J ends lost 5 bases and 0 bases, in that order; junction bases with no gene match: 6. The CDR3 extends over 16 amino acids. CDR1 SGHTA and CDR2 FQGNSA come from the germline V gene. The same sample was also studied in work on T cells in Graves' hyperthyroidism and ophthalmopathy.

The rearrangement joins TRBV7-2 to TRBJ1-4; TRBD1 matches at 7 bases. This receptor was taken from a man in his forties with Graves disease. The specimen comprised peripheral blood mononuclear cells (PBMCs), sampled at new diagnosis, from a patient treated with antithyroid drugs. The CDR3 loop is CASSPSDRATNEKLFF. CDR3 nucleotides: TGTGCCAGCAGCCCGTCCGACAGGGCAACTAATGAAAAACTGTTTTTT. Combining the CDR3 with reference TRBV7-2 and TRBJ1-4 gives the whole variable domain GAGVSQSPSNKVTEKGKDVELRCDPISGHTALYWYRQSLGQGLEFLIYFQGNSAPDKSGLPSDRFSAERTGGSVSTLTIQRTQQEDSAVYLCASSPSDRATNEKLFFGSGTQLSVL.